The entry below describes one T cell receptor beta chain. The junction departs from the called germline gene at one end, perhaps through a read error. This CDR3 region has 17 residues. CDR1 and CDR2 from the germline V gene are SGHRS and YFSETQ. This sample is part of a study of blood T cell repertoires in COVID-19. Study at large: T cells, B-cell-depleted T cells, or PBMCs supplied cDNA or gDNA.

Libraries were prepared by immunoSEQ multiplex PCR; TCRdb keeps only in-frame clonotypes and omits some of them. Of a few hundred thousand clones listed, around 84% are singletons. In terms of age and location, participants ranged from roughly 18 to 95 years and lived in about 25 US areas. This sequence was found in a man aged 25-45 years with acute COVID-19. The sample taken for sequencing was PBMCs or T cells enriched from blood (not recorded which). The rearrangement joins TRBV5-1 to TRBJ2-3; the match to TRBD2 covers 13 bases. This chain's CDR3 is CASSLLAGGSNTDTQYF. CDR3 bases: TGTGCCAGCAGCTTACTAGCGGGAGGGAGTAACACAGATACGCAGTATTTT.